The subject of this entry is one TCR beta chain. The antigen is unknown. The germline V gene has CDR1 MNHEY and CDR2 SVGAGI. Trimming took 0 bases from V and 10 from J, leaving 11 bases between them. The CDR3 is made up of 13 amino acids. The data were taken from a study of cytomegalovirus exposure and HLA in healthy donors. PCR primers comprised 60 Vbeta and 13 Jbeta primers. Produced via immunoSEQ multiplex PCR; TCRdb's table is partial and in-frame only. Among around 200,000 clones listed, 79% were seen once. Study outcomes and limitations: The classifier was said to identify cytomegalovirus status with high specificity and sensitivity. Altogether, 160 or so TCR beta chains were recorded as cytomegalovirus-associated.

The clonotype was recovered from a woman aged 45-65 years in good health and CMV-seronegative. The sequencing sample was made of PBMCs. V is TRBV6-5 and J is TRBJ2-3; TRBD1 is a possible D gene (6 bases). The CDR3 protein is CASSYSQTGAQYF. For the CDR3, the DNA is TGTGCCAGCAGTTACTCTCAGACAGGAGCGCAGTATTTT.